This TCR beta chain was documented in a study of T cell responses to AZD1222 COVID-19 vaccine. Study-wide results and limits: After the peak T cell response, and only then, were repertoires sampled. Clonal diversity was possibly underestimated, and the donors were mostly white British, with more females.

Trimming stripped 3 bases from V and 0 bases from J, with 22 bases between. Germline CDR1 and CDR2: SGHRS and YFSETQ. The CDR3 extends over 18 amino acids. The protocol was immunoSEQ multiplex PCR, while the TCRdb copy is restricted to in-frame clones and leaves out a portion. The table has roughly 100,000 clones, 75% to 90% seen once. For this clone: Its specificity is not known.

The source of this sequence is an adult in good health. The V gene is TRBV5-1, the J gene TRBJ2-7, with D perhaps matching TRBD1 (6 bases). Sequences were derived from peripheral blood, sampled on day 0 of AZD1222 vaccination. The CDR3 DNA follows: TGCGCCAGCAGCTCCCTCCTCCCGGGACACAAACCCTCCTACGAGCAGTACTTC. This gives the protein CASSSLLPGHKPSYEQYF.